This T cell receptor (beta chain) was captured in a study of T-cell memory formation after mild COVID-19. Study-level background: Each donor largely had its own TCR clusters.

Via MiXCR, TCRdb re-called the 5' RACE reads, giving one row per CDR3 protein. The repertoire holds tens of thousands of distinct CDR3 sequences, with approximately 15% as singletons. The germline V gene encodes CDR1 SGHRS and CDR2 YFSETQ. CDR3 length equals 17 residues. Losses at the gene ends were 2 bases for V and 0 bases for J; bases not matched to a gene: 6. General study results and limits: Clones contracting over day 15 to 85 were CD4/CD8 balanced, with later expanders leaning CD4+.

This clonotype was counted between two and nine times. Its antigen is as yet unknown. The V call is TRBV5-1, the J call TRBJ2-3; 10 positions agree with TRBD1. The sequence came from an adult woman who had mild COVID-19 (a few samples of this study predate the infection). Cell type and time point are not known. Specimen: PBMCs or a T cell subset sorted from them (not recorded which). CDR3 protein: CASSLTGTGASTDTQYF. DNA for the CDR3: TGCGCCAGCAGCTTAACCGGGACAGGGGCTAGCACAGATACGCAGTATTTT.